This T cell receptor beta chain was recorded in a study of blood T cell repertoires in COVID-19. Study context: PBMCs, B-cell-depleted T cells, or T cells provided the cDNA or gDNA that made up the material.

Trimming at V came to 0 bases and at J to 2 bases, leaving 1 base not matched to a gene. The CDR3 runs to 13 residues. Looked up from germline, CDR1 is GTSNPN and CDR2 is SVGIG (reference sequence). Enrolment of Seattle patients took place during active infection, and they were followed longitudinally. TCRdb keeps only in-frame clones here, not all; method: immunoSEQ multiplex PCR. The repertoire holds over 250,000 clones, with approximately 84% as singletons. The source material was peripheral blood. The TCR comes from a human donor with COVID-19, enrolled during active disease. The donor label of this sample is uncertain. The chain has TRBV30 and TRBJ2-7; 7 bases agree with TRBD1. For the CDR3, the DNA is TGTGCCTGGAGTGTGGGACAGACCTACGAGCAGTACTTC. Residues: CAWSVGQTYEQYF.